The rows below give T cell receptor beta chains drawn from one sample of a study of control samples from healthy donors and cancer patients. Data came from immunoSEQ multiplex PCR; TCRdb stores just in-frame clones and leaves some out. The sample holds 100,000 to 150,000 clones, about 89% seen once. Sequenced sample: blood. These receptors all come from a man aged 45-60 years in good health. Both conserved end residues are part of each CDR3. The order of the fields is CDR3 DNA, CDR3 protein, clone size, V gene, J gene, D gene, CDR3 length. D genes are given only for firm matches. Clone size is stated in some rows and not others, as once, few, many or a class when expanded.

CDR3nt: TGTGCCAGCAGTGAAGCCACGCTTAACTATGGCTACACCTTC
CDR3aa: CASSEATLNYGYTF
abundance: few
v_gene: TRBV6-1
j_gene: TRBJ1-2
d_gene: .
len: 14

CDR3nt: TGTGCCAGCAGTGGGACAGGGGGCCGCAATCAGCCCCAGCATTTT
CDR3aa: CASSGTGGRNQPQHF
abundance: .
v_gene: TRBV27
j_gene: TRBJ1-5
d_gene: TRBD1
len: 15

CDR3nt: TGTGCCAGCAGCTTCGCCCCAGGGACAGGGGGAACCTACGAGCAGTACTTC
CDR3aa: CASSFAPGTGGTYEQYF
abundance: .
v_gene: TRBV5-5
j_gene: TRBJ2-7
d_gene: TRBD1
len: 17

CDR3nt: TGTGCCTGGAGCGCCGGGGGCGTTGGGACAGGCCCCTACGAGCAGTACTTC
CDR3aa: CAWSAGGVGTGPYEQYF
abundance: .
v_gene: TRBV30
j_gene: TRBJ2-7
d_gene: TRBD1
len: 17

CDR3nt: TGTGCCAGCAGTTACGGGGGGGGTTTCAATTCACCCCTCCACTTT
CDR3aa: CASSYGGGFNSPLHF
abundance: .
v_gene: TRBV6-5
j_gene: TRBJ1-6
d_gene: .
len: 15

CDR3nt: TGTGCCAGTAGTGGGACAGGGGCTAGATATGAGGCTGAAGCTTTCTTT
CDR3aa: CASSGTGARYEAEAFF
abundance: many
v_gene: TRBV19
j_gene: TRBJ1-1
d_gene: TRBD1
len: 16

CDR3nt: TGTGCCAGCAGACATGGACAGGGCAACGTGAACACTGAAGCTTTCTTT
CDR3aa: CASRHGQGNVNTEAFF
abundance: once
v_gene: TRBV2
j_gene: TRBJ1-1
d_gene: TRBD1
len: 16

CDR3nt: TGCGCCAGCAGCCGGGACAGGGGTGTCGACGGGGAGCTGTTTTTT
CDR3aa: CASSRDRGVDGELFF
abundance: .
v_gene: TRBV5-1
j_gene: TRBJ2-2
d_gene: TRBD1
len: 15

CDR3nt: TGTGCCAGCAGCTTAAGGGGGATTTATGGCTACACCTTC
CDR3aa: CASSLRGIYGYTF
abundance: .
v_gene: TRBV11-2
j_gene: TRBJ1-2
d_gene: .
len: 13

CDR3nt: TGTGCCACCAGTCTGGGTCGGGGAGGCTACACCTTC
CDR3aa: CATSLGRGGYTF
abundance: once
v_gene: TRBV24-1
j_gene: TRBJ1-2
d_gene: .
len: 12

CDR3nt: TGTGCCAGTAGTATACCCGATTGGAGCAATCAGCCCCAGCATTTT
CDR3aa: CASSIPDWSNQPQHF
abundance: .
v_gene: TRBV19
j_gene: TRBJ1-5
d_gene: .
len: 15

CDR3nt: TGTGCCACCAGTGATAACAGGGGGCCGATCTATGGCTACACCTTC
CDR3aa: CATSDNRGPIYGYTF
abundance: once
v_gene: TRBV24-1
j_gene: TRBJ1-2
d_gene: TRBD1
len: 15

CDR3nt: TGTGCCAGCAGTTACTTGAGAGGGGAAGCTTTCTTT
CDR3aa: CASSYLRGEAFF
abundance: .
v_gene: TRBV6-5
j_gene: TRBJ1-1
d_gene: .
len: 12

CDR3nt: TGTGCCAGTAGTATAAACCTCGGCACTGAAGCTTTCTTT
CDR3aa: CASSINLGTEAFF
abundance: .
v_gene: TRBV19
j_gene: TRBJ1-1
d_gene: .
len: 13

CDR3nt: TGTGCCAGCAGCTTAGTCGCCCCCGTAGGGATAAACACTGAAGCTTTCTTT
CDR3aa: CASSLVAPVGINTEAFF
abundance: .
v_gene: TRBV7-2
j_gene: TRBJ1-1
d_gene: .
len: 17

CDR3nt: TGTGCCAGCAGCGTGGGCCTTCTTCCGGGCGAAAAACTGTTTTTT
CDR3aa: CASSVGLLPGEKLFF
abundance: .
v_gene: TRBV9
j_gene: TRBJ1-4
d_gene: .
len: 15

CDR3nt: TGTGCCAGCAGCCAAGAATGGAACAGGGAGCGGAACGAGCAGTACTTC
CDR3aa: CASSQEWNRERNEQYF
abundance: .
v_gene: TRBV3-1/TRBV3-2
j_gene: TRBJ2-7
d_gene: .
len: 16

CDR3nt: TGTGCCAGCAGATCTAGCGGGGGGGGCAATGAGCAGTTCTTC
CDR3aa: CASRSSGGGNEQFF
abundance: .
v_gene: TRBV6-5
j_gene: TRBJ2-1
d_gene: TRBD2
len: 14

CDR3nt: TGCAGTGCTAGAGATGCCAGGGAGGCTTTCTTT
CDR3aa: CSARDAREAFF
abundance: .
v_gene: TRBV20-1
j_gene: TRBJ1-1
d_gene: .
len: 11

CDR3nt: TGTGCCAGCAGCTCCGGGACTAGCGGGCCCACAGATACGCAGTATTTT
CDR3aa: CASSSGTSGPTDTQYF
abundance: .
v_gene: TRBV5-6
j_gene: TRBJ2-3
d_gene: TRBD2
len: 16

CDR3nt: TGTGCCAGCAGCGTCGGACTAGCGGGGGTCACAGATACGCAGTATTTT
CDR3aa: CASSVGLAGVTDTQYF
abundance: .
v_gene: TRBV9
j_gene: TRBJ2-3
d_gene: TRBD2
len: 16

CDR3nt: TGTGCCAGCAGCTTAAATTTTGAGTACACTGAAGCTTTCTTT
CDR3aa: CASSLNFEYTEAFF
abundance: .
v_gene: TRBV7-8
j_gene: TRBJ1-1
d_gene: .
len: 14

CDR3nt: TGTGCCAGCAGCGCGACAGAGGGGTACACTGAAGCTTTCTTT
CDR3aa: CASSATEGYTEAFF
abundance: .
v_gene: TRBV7-9
j_gene: TRBJ1-1
d_gene: .
len: 14

CDR3nt: TGTGCCAGCAGCTTGGCCGGCACGGTCAACACTGAAGCTTTCTTT
CDR3aa: CASSLAGTVNTEAFF
abundance: .
v_gene: TRBV5-5
j_gene: TRBJ1-1
d_gene: .
len: 15

CDR3nt: TGTGCCAGTAGTATCTCGCGGGGGGGCCAAGAGACCCAGTACTTC
CDR3aa: CASSISRGGQETQYF
abundance: .
v_gene: TRBV19
j_gene: TRBJ2-5
d_gene: TRBD2
len: 15

CDR3nt: TGTGCCAGCAGCTTAGTACCGGGGTTGAACACTGAAGCTTTCTTT
CDR3aa: CASSLVPGLNTEAFF
abundance: few
v_gene: TRBV11-2
j_gene: TRBJ1-1
d_gene: .
len: 15

CDR3nt: TGTGCCAGCAGCTTAGTGACAGGGATCACTGAAGCTTTCTTT
CDR3aa: CASSLVTGITEAFF
abundance: .
v_gene: TRBV13
j_gene: TRBJ1-1
d_gene: TRBD1
len: 14

CDR3nt: TGTGCCAGCAGCTTTCCACCTCCGGGACAGACTGAAGCTTTCTTT
CDR3aa: CASSFPPPGQTEAFF
abundance: once
v_gene: TRBV5-4
j_gene: TRBJ1-1
d_gene: TRBD1
len: 15

CDR3nt: TGTGCCAGCAGCTGGACAGGGAACTATGGCTACACCTTC
CDR3aa: CASSWTGNYGYTF
abundance: .
v_gene: TRBV21-1
j_gene: TRBJ1-2
d_gene: .
len: 13

CDR3nt: TGTGCCAGCAGCCAAGATACTAGCGGGGGAGGAGAGACCCAGTACTTC
CDR3aa: CASSQDTSGGGETQYF
abundance: .
v_gene: TRBV4-2
j_gene: TRBJ2-5
d_gene: TRBD2
len: 16

CDR3nt: TGCGCCAGCAGCTTGGGACAAGAATACAATGAGCAGTTCTTC
CDR3aa: CASSLGQEYNEQFF
abundance: .
v_gene: TRBV5-1
j_gene: TRBJ2-1
d_gene: .
len: 14

CDR3nt: TGTGCCAGCAGCTTATTCGCGGGGGCCTTCCCCCAAGAGACCCAGTACTTC
CDR3aa: CASSLFAGAFPQETQYF
abundance: .
v_gene: TRBV7-8
j_gene: TRBJ2-5
d_gene: .
len: 17

CDR3nt: TGTGCCAGCAGTTCCGGGACACCCATGGGCTACACCTTC
CDR3aa: CASSSGTPMGYTF
abundance: .
v_gene: TRBV6-2/TRBV6-3
j_gene: TRBJ1-2
d_gene: .
len: 13

CDR3nt: TGCGCCAGCAGCTCCCAGGGACTAGCGGGCGACCAGTTCTTC
CDR3aa: CASSSQGLAGDQFF
abundance: few
v_gene: TRBV5-1
j_gene: TRBJ2-1
d_gene: TRBD2
len: 14

CDR3nt: TGCGCCAGCAGCCCCGGCGCGGGCCAAGAGACCCAGTACTTC
CDR3aa: CASSPGAGQETQYF
abundance: .
v_gene: TRBV5-1
j_gene: TRBJ2-5
d_gene: .
len: 14

CDR3nt: TGTGCCAGCAGCCCGCGACAGGGATGGAGCTCCTACAATGAGCAGTTCTTC
CDR3aa: CASSPRQGWSSYNEQFF
abundance: .
v_gene: TRBV7-2
j_gene: TRBJ2-1
d_gene: TRBD1
len: 17

CDR3nt: TGTGCCAGCAGCTTAGTGGTACTAGCGGGGTACAATGAGCAGTTCTTC
CDR3aa: CASSLVVLAGYNEQFF
abundance: .
v_gene: TRBV11-2
j_gene: TRBJ2-1
d_gene: TRBD2
len: 16

CDR3nt: TGCGCCAGCAGCCAAGATGGGTCACTAGCGGGGGGCAATGAGCAGTTCTTC
CDR3aa: CASSQDGSLAGGNEQFF
abundance: .
v_gene: TRBV4-1
j_gene: TRBJ2-1
d_gene: TRBD2
len: 17

CDR3nt: TGTGCCAGCAGTCCCGGACGGCAAAACACTGAAGCTTTCTTT
CDR3aa: CASSPGRQNTEAFF
abundance: .
v_gene: TRBV27
j_gene: TRBJ1-1
d_gene: .
len: 14

CDR3nt: TGTGCCAGCAGTGGGATAGGAGGGATAACAGATACGCAGTATTTT
CDR3aa: CASSGIGGITDTQYF
abundance: .
v_gene: TRBV25-1
j_gene: TRBJ2-3
d_gene: .
len: 15

CDR3nt: TGTGCCAGCTCGTCGGGACTGCGTCACAATGAGCAGTTCTTC
CDR3aa: CASSSGLRHNEQFF
abundance: .
v_gene: TRBV18
j_gene: TRBJ2-1
d_gene: .
len: 14

CDR3nt: TGTGCCAGCAGTCCGTCGACAGGTAGATCCTATGGCTACACCTTC
CDR3aa: CASSPSTGRSYGYTF
abundance: once
v_gene: TRBV27
j_gene: TRBJ1-2
d_gene: .
len: 15

CDR3nt: TGTGCCAGCAGGGGAGATAGCAATCAGCCCCAGCATTTT
CDR3aa: CASRGDSNQPQHF
abundance: .
v_gene: TRBV2
j_gene: TRBJ1-5
d_gene: .
len: 13

CDR3nt: TGTGCCAGCTGCTTGGACAGGGGTAATTCACCCCTCCACTTT
CDR3aa: CASCLDRGNSPLHF
abundance: .
v_gene: TRBV18
j_gene: TRBJ1-6
d_gene: TRBD1
len: 14

CDR3nt: TGTGCCATCAGTGACGGAGATCAGCCCCAGCATTTT
CDR3aa: CAISDGDQPQHF
abundance: once
v_gene: TRBV10-3
j_gene: TRBJ1-5
d_gene: .
len: 12

CDR3nt: TGCGCCAGCAGCTCCGAGGCAGGCCCGACCTACTACGAGCAGTACTTC
CDR3aa: CASSSEAGPTYYEQYF
abundance: .
v_gene: TRBV5-1
j_gene: TRBJ2-7
d_gene: .
len: 16

CDR3nt: TGTGCCAGCAGCTTTCAGGGTGGTGTCAATCAGCCCCAGCATTTT
CDR3aa: CASSFQGGVNQPQHF
abundance: .
v_gene: TRBV7-2
j_gene: TRBJ1-5
d_gene: .
len: 15

CDR3nt: TGTGCCAGCAGCGTAGGGGGAACAGGGGACGAGCAGTACTTC
CDR3aa: CASSVGGTGDEQYF
abundance: .
v_gene: TRBV9
j_gene: TRBJ2-7
d_gene: TRBD1
len: 14

CDR3nt: TGTGCCAGCAGCGCCGACAGGGGAGGTAGCTATGGCTACACCTTC
CDR3aa: CASSADRGGSYGYTF
abundance: .
v_gene: TRBV9
j_gene: TRBJ1-2
d_gene: TRBD1
len: 15

CDR3nt: TGTGCCAGCAGCCAAGTGAACGCCAACACTGAAGCTTTCTTT
CDR3aa: CASSQVNANTEAFF
abundance: .
v_gene: TRBV3-1/TRBV3-2
j_gene: TRBJ1-1
d_gene: .
len: 14

CDR3nt: TGTGCCTGGAGTCAGGGCCTGAACACTGAAGCTTTCTTT
CDR3aa: CAWSQGLNTEAFF
abundance: once
v_gene: TRBV30
j_gene: TRBJ1-1
d_gene: .
len: 13

CDR3nt: TGTGCCAGCAGTGAAAGCCCGGGAGAGACCCAGTACTTC
CDR3aa: CASSESPGETQYF
abundance: many
v_gene: TRBV2
j_gene: TRBJ2-5
d_gene: .
len: 13

CDR3nt: TGTGCCAGCAGCCCGGACAGGTTGAACACTGAAGCTTTCTTT
CDR3aa: CASSPDRLNTEAFF
abundance: once
v_gene: TRBV4-2
j_gene: TRBJ1-1
d_gene: TRBD1
len: 14